These T cell receptor beta chains were read from a single sample in a study of blood T cells in healthy people across ages. From the 5' RACE reads, TCRdb called clonotypes with MiXCR, one entry per CDR3 protein. The data contain more than 600,000 distinct CDR3 sequences, 25% of them singletons. These same records also appear under a second study, on T cells of mothers and their children.

The specimen was blood. The receptors shown here come from a boy aged 5-17 years in good health. Each CDR3 is given with its conserved first and last residue. D genes are given only for firm matches. Size values are once, few and many counts, or a class for expanded clones, and some rows have none.

CDR3 DNA: TGTGCCAGCAGTTGGACTAGCGGGACCTACAATGAGCAGTTCTTC
CDR3 protein: CASSWTSGTYNEQFF
J gene: TRBJ2-1
V gene: TRBV6-2/TRBV6-3
clone size: many
D gene: TRBD2

CDR3 DNA: TGTGCCAGCAGTTCCACAGGGGGCGCAGATACGCAGTATTTT
CDR3 protein: CASSSTGGADTQYF
J gene: TRBJ2-3
V gene: TRBV27
clone size: few
D gene: TRBD1

CDR3 DNA: TGTGCCAGCAGGGATAGCGGGAGAATGGGTACCGGGGAGCTGTTTTTT
CDR3 protein: CASRDSGRMGTGELFF
J gene: TRBJ2-2
V gene: TRBV2
clone size: few
D gene: TRBD2

CDR3 DNA: TGCGCCAGCAGCCAGGACAGGGAAATCTCCTACGAGCAGTACTTC
CDR3 protein: CASSQDREISYEQYF
J gene: TRBJ2-7
V gene: TRBV4-3
clone size: NA
D gene: TRBD1

CDR3 DNA: TGTGCCACCTATACGGGGGCGGATGGCTACACCTTC
CDR3 protein: CATYTGADGYTF
J gene: TRBJ1-2
V gene: TRBV15
clone size: NA
D gene: NA

CDR3 DNA: TGTGCCAGCAGCTTAGACGGGGGATGGATTTCCTACGAGCAGTACTTC
CDR3 protein: CASSLDGGWISYEQYF
J gene: TRBJ2-7
V gene: TRBV7-8
clone size: few
D gene: NA

CDR3 DNA: TGCAGTGCTACCCCCCGGGGGAACACTGAAGCTTTCTTT
CDR3 protein: CSATPRGNTEAFF
J gene: TRBJ1-1
V gene: TRBV20-1
clone size: few
D gene: NA

CDR3 DNA: TGTGCCAGCAGTAGTACACAGGGGAACTATGGCTACACCTTC
CDR3 protein: CASSSTQGNYGYTF
J gene: TRBJ1-2
V gene: TRBV13
clone size: NA
D gene: TRBD1

CDR3 DNA: TGTGCCAGCAGCTATTTGGAGGGGCCAGAGCAAGAGACCCAGTACTTC
CDR3 protein: CASSYLEGPEQETQYF
J gene: TRBJ2-5
V gene: TRBV7-9
clone size: few
D gene: NA

CDR3 DNA: TGCGCCAGCAGTCCCGCCACCTTCGAGCTCACAGATACGCAGTATTTT
CDR3 protein: CASSPATFELTDTQYF
J gene: TRBJ2-3
V gene: TRBV5-1
clone size: NA
D gene: NA

CDR3 DNA: TGCAGTGCTAGAGATCTTGACGGGAGGTTGTCCCACAATGAGCAGTTCTTC
CDR3 protein: CSARDLDGRLSHNEQFF
J gene: TRBJ2-1
V gene: TRBV20-1
clone size: NA
D gene: TRBD2

CDR3 DNA: TGCAGTGCCCGAAGCAGTGGCCTCTCCTACGAGCAGTACTTC
CDR3 protein: CSARSSGLSYEQYF
J gene: TRBJ2-7
V gene: TRBV20-1
clone size: NA
D gene: NA

CDR3 DNA: TGTGCCAGCAGTTCCCTCGACAGGGGGGAGACCCAGTACTTC
CDR3 protein: CASSSLDRGETQYF
J gene: TRBJ2-5
V gene: TRBV27
clone size: NA
D gene: TRBD1

CDR3 DNA: TGTGCCAGCAGCCCGGTGAATCCGGGAACGGGGGAGTCGGGCCTCCACTTT
CDR3 protein: CASSPVNPGTGESGLHF
J gene: TRBJ1-6
V gene: TRBV5-5
clone size: NA
D gene: NA

CDR3 DNA: TGTGCCAGTAAGGAGTGGGTAGCGGGTCCCTACGAGCAGTACTTC
CDR3 protein: CASKEWVAGPYEQYF
J gene: TRBJ2-7
V gene: TRBV2
clone size: NA
D gene: TRBD2

CDR3 DNA: TGTGCCAGCAGTGAAGCCAGAGATATTCCCACCGGGGAGCTGTTTTTT
CDR3 protein: CASSEARDIPTGELFF
J gene: TRBJ2-2
V gene: TRBV2
clone size: few
D gene: NA

CDR3 DNA: TGTGCCAGCAGCAAAGCTACCGAGGGGGGGGCGGCCAAAAACATTCAGTACTTC
CDR3 protein: CASSKATEGGAAKNIQYF
J gene: TRBJ2-4
V gene: TRBV21-1
clone size: NA
D gene: NA

CDR3 DNA: TGCAGCGTTGCCCCCGGGACAAGATCTGGGGCCAACGTCCTGACTTTC
CDR3 protein: CSVAPGTRSGANVLTF
J gene: TRBJ2-6
V gene: TRBV29-1
clone size: NA
D gene: NA

CDR3 DNA: TGCAGCGTTTGGGACGAAGTACCCTACGAGCAGTACTTC
CDR3 protein: CSVWDEVPYEQYF
J gene: TRBJ2-7
V gene: TRBV29-1
clone size: NA
D gene: NA

CDR3 DNA: TGTGCCAGCAGTTTCGGAGGGCATGAAGCTTTCTTT
CDR3 protein: CASSFGGHEAFF
J gene: TRBJ1-1
V gene: TRBV12-3/TRBV12-4
clone size: NA
D gene: NA

CDR3 DNA: TGTGCCAGCAGCTTAGTGGACGGAAACTATGGCTACACCTTC
CDR3 protein: CASSLVDGNYGYTF
J gene: TRBJ1-2
V gene: TRBV7-9
clone size: NA
D gene: NA

CDR3 DNA: TGTGCCATCAGTGAGTCGCCGGCGACCCGGGCATTCATTCAGTACTTC
CDR3 protein: CAISESPATRAFIQYF
J gene: TRBJ2-4
V gene: TRBV10-3
clone size: NA
D gene: NA

CDR3 DNA: TGCAGCGTTCAAGGGAACCAAGAGACCCAGTACTTC
CDR3 protein: CSVQGNQETQYF
J gene: TRBJ2-5
V gene: TRBV29-1
clone size: many
D gene: NA

CDR3 DNA: TGTGCCAGCAGTTTACTTTGGGGGACTGATGGCTACACCTTC
CDR3 protein: CASSLLWGTDGYTF
J gene: TRBJ1-2
V gene: TRBV27
clone size: NA
D gene: NA

CDR3 DNA: TGTGCCAGCAGCGACAGGGGACGAGAGACCCAGTACTTC
CDR3 protein: CASSDRGRETQYF
J gene: TRBJ2-5
V gene: TRBV7-2
clone size: many
D gene: TRBD1

CDR3 DNA: TGTGCCACCAGCAGGCTAGCGGGAGCATACGAGCAGTACTTC
CDR3 protein: CATSRLAGAYEQYF
J gene: TRBJ2-7
V gene: TRBV15
clone size: NA
D gene: TRBD2

CDR3 DNA: TGCAGTGCTAGAGATGCCCTAGACAGGGGAAACACCAATCAAGAGACCCAGTACTTC
CDR3 protein: CSARDALDRGNTNQETQYF
J gene: TRBJ2-5
V gene: TRBV20-1
clone size: NA
D gene: TRBD1

CDR3 DNA: TGTGCCAGCAGCCCCAGACTAGTACTGTCCGGGACCCAGTACTTC
CDR3 protein: CASSPRLVLSGTQYF
J gene: TRBJ2-5
V gene: TRBV7-8
clone size: few
D gene: NA

CDR3 DNA: TGCAGTGCTAGAGATTCCAAGGACAGGGAATGGGAGCAGTACTTC
CDR3 protein: CSARDSKDREWEQYF
J gene: TRBJ2-7
V gene: TRBV20-1
clone size: few
D gene: TRBD1

CDR3 DNA: TGCAGCGTTGATCTCCGCGGGGGGTATGAGCAGTCCTTC
CDR3 protein: CSVDLRGGYEQSF
J gene: TRBJ2-5
V gene: TRBV29-1
clone size: NA
D gene: TRBD2